Below are 22 T cell receptor beta chains sequenced from a single sample in a study of blood T cell repertoires in COVID-19. Measured with immunoSEQ multiplex PCR; TCRdb has only the in-frame clones, and not every one. Among just over 150,000 clones listed, 85% to 95% were seen once. The sample comprised peripheral blood. These receptor sequences come from a woman in her 50s with acute or convalescent COVID-19.

V gene TRBV12-5 combines with J gene TRBJ2-1, with TRBD2 matching 14 bases. J gave up 6 bases and V 2 bases, and 18 bases lay outside the gene matches. The CDR3 length is 21 residues. CDR1 is LGHNT and CDR2 is FRNRAP in the germline V gene. CDR3 loop: CASGLRLVGTSGSLPSNEQFF. Here the CDR3 DNA reads TGTGCTAGTGGTTTGAGGCTGGTTGGGACTAGCGGGAGCCTCCCGTCCAATGAGCAGTTCTTC.

The gene calls are TRBV4-1 and TRBJ1-2; a possible D gene is TRBD1 (5 bases). The germline V gene encodes CDR1 MGHRA and CDR2 YSYEKL. The CDR3 length is 15 residues. Trimming removed 4 bases at V and 4 bases at J, with 16 bases between. The CDR3 loop reads CASSPRDSDLYGYTF. CDR3 coding DNA: TGCGCCAGCAGCCCCCGGGACTCAGATCTCTATGGCTACACCTTC.

The chain is built from TRBV7-2 and TRBJ1-2; D not certain. The V gene's germline CDR1 is SGHTA and CDR2 FQGNSA. V was shortened by 1 base and J by 4 bases, with 13 bases between the two germline ends. CDR3 size: 15 residues. In DNA, the CDR3 is TGTGCCAGCAGCTTAGTTCCAGGTCTCTTCTATGGCTACACCTTC. Translation gives CASSLVPGLFYGYTF.

This rearrangement joins TRBV25-1 to TRBJ1-1; D unclear. CDR3 size: 13 residues. Per germline, CDR1 MGHDK and CDR2 SYGVNS. V was cut by 7 bases and J by 5 bases, with 14 bases left in between. This CDR3 reads CASTYGAGTEAFF. The CDR3 region has the DNA TGTGCCAGCACCTATGGAGCGGGAACTGAAGCTTTCTTT. Based on the CDR3 plus reference TRBV25-1 and TRBJ1-1, the full variable domain is EADIYQTPRYLVIGTGKKITLECSQTMGHDKMYWYQQDPGMELHLIHYSYGVNSTEKGDLSSESTVSRIRTEHFPLTLESARPSHTSQYLCASTYGAGTEAFFGQGTRLTVV.

This chain uses TRBV7-2 with TRBJ2-1; 8 bases align to TRBD1. CDR3 length: 16 residues. V shed 1 base, J shed 5 bases, and the junction held 7 bases outside the gene matches. CDR1 is SGHTA and CDR2 is FQGNSA in the germline V gene. CDR3 in DNA: TGTGCCAGCAGCTTAGACGGACAGGGAGTAGACAATGAGCAGTTCTTC. Translating gives CASSLDGQGVDNEQFF. Drawing the rest from reference TRBV7-2 and TRBJ2-1, the complete variable domain is GAGVSQSPSNKVTEKGKDVELRCDPISGHTALYWYRQSLGQGLEFLIYFQGNSAPDKSGLPSDRFSAERTGGSVSTLTIQRTQQEDSAVYLCASSLDGQGVDNEQFFGPGTRLTVL.

The chain recombines TRBV5-1 with TRBJ1-1, with D hard to call. The CDR3 sequence is 15 residues long. Germline V CDR1 and CDR2: SGHRS, YFSETQ. Trimming cost V 4 bases and J 1 base, with 14 bases left between them. The CDR3 here is CASSAYLGGNTEAFF. The CDR3, as DNA: TGCGCCAGCAGCGCGTACCTAGGAGGGAACACTGAAGCTTTCTTT.

The chain joins TRBV10-3 to TRBJ1-2; the match to TRBD1 covers 7 bases. The germline V gene has CDR1 ENHRY and CDR2 SYGVKD. CDR3 length: 15 amino acids. The V gene end was trimmed by 6 bases and the J gene end by 0 bases; junction bases not matched to a gene: 7. This CDR3 is CAIRRQGEANYGYTF. CDR3 bases: TGTGCCATCAGGCGCCAGGGGGAAGCTAACTATGGCTACACCTTC.

The chain employs TRBV20-1 and TRBJ2-5; no definite D call. V lost 1 base and J lost 5, with 5 bases in between. The germline V gene has CDR1 DFQATT and CDR2 SNEGSKA (reference sequence). This CDR3 has 11 residues. The CDR3 DNA is TGCAGTGCTAGAGTTCTGGAGACCCAGTACTTC. Translating gives CSARVLETQYF.

This clone was observed a single time. This chain links TRBV28 with TRBJ2-1; 12 bases map to TRBD2. V lost 7 bases and J lost 7; bases outside the gene matches: 8. The CDR3 has 15 residues. Germline V gene lookup returns CDR1 MDHEN and CDR2 SYDVKM. CDR3 DNA: TGTGCCAGCACCCTAGCGGGAGGGCCTAAGAATGAGCAGTTCTTC. Translation: CASTLAGGPKNEQFF.

The chain combines TRBV5-1 with TRBJ2-1; D might be TRBD2 (5 bases). This CDR3 is built from 13 residues. Per germline, CDR1 SGHRS and CDR2 YFSETQ. Trimming took off 4 bases at V and 5 bases at J, with 10 bases between the two ends. The CDR3: CASSRTGNNEQFF. The CDR3 region has the DNA TGCGCCAGCAGCCGCACGGGGAACAATGAGCAGTTCTTC.

This chain joins TRBV30 and TRBJ2-1, with D possibly matching TRBD2 (5 bases). The CDR3 is made up of 14 amino acids. The germline gives CDR1 GTSNPN, CDR2 SVGIG (reference sequence). Trimming left V 2 bases short and J 9 bases short, with 17 bases between. CDR3 in DNA: TGTGCCTGGAGTCTAGCTAAGTACAACAGTGAGCAGTTCTTC. Its protein product is CAWSLAKYNSEQFF.

CDR3 nucleotides: TGTGCCAGCAGCTCCGGGACAGGGGCCTACGAGCAGTACTTC. It yields the protein CASSSGTGAYEQYF. The rearrangement uses TRBV5-5 and TRBJ2-7; 10 bases agree with TRBD1. Looked up from germline, CDR1 is SGHKS and CDR2 is YYEKEE (reference sequence). The CDR3 is 14 residues long. Trimming took 3 bases from V and 2 from J; bases not matched to a gene: 2.

This sequence joins TRBV7-9 and TRBJ2-6, with D maybe TRBD1 (6 bases). Per the germline V gene, CDR1 is SEHNR and CDR2 is FQNEAQ (reference sequence). The CDR3 has 17 amino acids. Trimming left V 5 bases short and J 0 bases short, with 14 bases between. The CDR3: CASSPFQGPSGANVLTF. Here the CDR3 DNA reads TGTGCCAGCAGCCCATTCCAGGGGCCCTCTGGGGCCAACGTCCTGACTTTC.

As for this clone: Distinct nucleotide sequences in the sample also encode this CDR3. The gene calls are TRBV30 and TRBJ2-2; D ambiguous. This CDR3 comprises 12 residues. Trimming removed 2 bases at V and 2 bases at J, with 3 bases between. Looked up from germline, CDR1 is GTSNPN and CDR2 is SVGIG (reference sequence). In DNA form, the CDR3 reads TGTGCCTGGAGTTTAAACACCGGGGAGCTGTTTTTT. It specifies CAWSLNTGELFF.

This rearrangement joins TRBV30 to TRBJ1-4; no definite D call. V lost 5 bases and J lost 8, with 15 bases in between. The V gene's germline CDR1 is GTSNPN and CDR2 SVGIG (reference sequence). The length of the CDR3 is 13 residues. The CDR3: CAWVDGGEEKLFF. The CDR3 DNA reads TGTGCCTGGGTGGACGGAGGAGAGGAAAAACTGTTTTTT.

The chain employs TRBV6-6 and TRBJ1-2, with D possibly matching TRBD1 (5 bases). V was shortened by 4 bases and J by 8 bases, with 8 bases between the two germline ends. Germline lookup yields CDR1 MNHNY and CDR2 SVGAGI (reference sequence). The CDR3 is 11 residues long. The CDR3 here is CASSSGKGYTF. CDR3 nucleotides: TGTGCCAGCAGTTCAGGGAAAGGCTACACCTTC.

J is TRBJ2-7 and V is TRBV6-2 or TRBV6-3; maybe TRBD2 (5 bases). CDR3 length: 15 amino acids. Trimming cost V 2 bases and J 1 base, with 12 bases left between them. The germline V gene has CDR1 MNHEY and CDR2 SVGEGT. The CDR3 DNA is TGTGCCAGCAGTTACAGCGGATTGGGGTCCTACGAGCAGTACTTC. Protein sequence: CASSYSGLGSYEQYF.

This clone came up once. The CDR3 region has the DNA TGTGCCAGCAGAGTCAGGAGGAGCACTGAAGCTTTCTTT. The encoded protein is CASRVRRSTEAFF. The chain is built from TRBV12-3 or TRBV12-4 and TRBJ1-1; no reliable D call. The ends were cut back, 6 bases at V and 4 bases at J, with 12 bases in the middle. The CDR3 is made up of 13 amino acids.

The chain joins TRBV29-1 to TRBJ1-2, with 7 bases aligning to TRBD1. The CDR3 extends over 13 amino acids. The V gene's germline CDR1 is SQVTM and CDR2 ANQGSEA. The trim removed 5 bases at V and 7 bases at J, leaving 10 bases unmatched. The CDR3 is CSVPTGRVGGYTF. DNA of the CDR3: TGCAGCGTTCCGACAGGGCGAGTAGGTGGCTACACCTTC.

The chain uses TRBV5-1 and TRBJ2-5, with TRBD2 as a possible D gene (6 bases). This CDR3 has 15 amino acids. V shed 4 bases and J shed 4 bases, with 17 bases lying between them. CDR1 is SGHRS and CDR2 is YFSETQ in the germline V gene. CDR3 nucleotide sequence: TGCGCCAGCAGCACTTCCGGGACTTCCGGAGAGACCCAGTACTTC. It codes for CASSTSGTSGETQYF.

The V gene is TRBV6-1, the J gene TRBJ1-6, with 9 positions matching TRBD1. Trimming took 3 bases from V and 8 from J; bases not matched to a gene: 11. The CDR3 runs to 17 residues. Germline V CDR1 and CDR2: MNHNS, SASEGT. Written as DNA, the CDR3 is TGTGCCAGCAGTGATTGGACGAGTGACAGGGGGGATTCACCCCTCCACTTT. Its protein product is CASSDWTSDRGDSPLHF.

The rearrangement joins TRBV6-5 to TRBJ1-1, with D possibly TRBD1 on 5 matching bases. CDR1 is MNHEY, CDR2 SVGAGI, per germline. The CDR3 is 15 amino acids. Trimming removed 0 bases from V and 4 bases from J, with 12 bases in between. The CDR3 DNA sequence: TGTGCCAGCAGTTACTCGGGGGGTGCGGGCACTGAAGCTTTCTTT. It encodes CASSYSGGAGTEAFF.